These T cell receptor beta chains were read from a single sample in a study of response to subunit inactivated influenza vaccine. One entry per CDR3 protein, called by TCRdb with MiXCR from the RT-PCR reads. The data contain about 500,000 distinct CDR3 sequences, 15% to 20% of them singletons. The sequenced sample was CD4+ T cells sorted from PBMCs, obtained around 25 months after vaccination. The receptors come from a man aged 45-69 years who received an inactivated influenza vaccine. Each CDR3 is given with its conserved first and last residue. The order of the fields is J gene, D gene, V gene, clone size, CDR3 protein, CDR3 DNA. A D gene is named only where the DNA matches it firmly. A row's size may be missing; if present it is once, few, many or a size class.

>TRBJ2-2|NA|TRBV7-9|NA
CASSLKLATGELFF
TGTGCCAGCAGCTTAAAACTAGCCACCGGGGAGCTGTTTTTT
>TRBJ2-7|TRBD2|TRBV20-1|NA
CSALSSGLTYEQYF
TGCAGTGCTCTTTCTAGCGGGCTTACCTACGAGCAGTACTTC
>TRBJ1-1|NA|TRBV7-9|NA
CASSQRITEAFF
TGTGCCAGCAGCCAGAGGATCACTGAAGCTTTCTTT
>TRBJ1-1|NA|TRBV4-1|many
CASSRYPPAGYLNTEAFF
TGCGCCAGCAGCCGATACCCCCCTGCAGGGTATCTGAACACTGAAGCTTTCTTT
>TRBJ1-1|TRBD1|TRBV6-2/TRBV6-3|many
CASSQTGGAIF
TGTGCCAGCAGCCAGACAGGGGGCGCGATCTTT
>TRBJ2-7|NA|TRBV12-3/TRBV12-4|few
CASSLGDLGEQYF
TGTGCCAGCAGTTTAGGGGACCTGGGGGAGCAGTACTTC
>TRBJ2-1|NA|TRBV12-3/TRBV12-4|few
CASSRRGRDNEQFF
TGTGCCAGCAGTAGGAGGGGGAGAGACAATGAGCAGTTCTTC
>TRBJ2-1|TRBD1|TRBV5-1|NA
CASSPWTGEGNEQFF
TGCGCCAGCAGCCCATGGACAGGAGAGGGCAATGAGCAGTTCTTC
>TRBJ2-3|TRBD1|TRBV9|few
CASTSTGGESTDTQYF
TGTGCCAGCACCAGTACAGGGGGCGAGAGCACAGATACGCAGTATTTT
>TRBJ2-3|TRBD2|TRBV20-1|NA
CSGTLAGTDTQYF
TGCAGTGGGACCCTAGCGGGGACAGATACGCAGTATTTT
>TRBJ2-1|TRBD1|TRBV5-1|NA
CASSLGWTGNNEQFF
TGCGCCAGCAGCTTGGGGTGGACAGGGAACAATGAGCAGTTCTTC
>TRBJ2-2|NA|TRBV25-1|few
CASSRWESGELFF
TGTGCCAGCAGCCGTTGGGAGTCCGGGGAGCTGTTTTTT
>TRBJ1-5|NA|TRBV28|few
CASRGGPVALQPQHF
TGTGCCAGCAGGGGAGGGCCCGTGGCCCTTCAGCCCCAGCATTTT
>TRBJ1-1|NA|TRBV5-1|NA
CASSIGQNTEAFF
TGCGCCAGCAGCATAGGACAGAACACTGAAGCTTTCTTT
>TRBJ1-1|TRBD1|TRBV28|once
CASRFDRGPAEAFF
TGTGCCAGCAGGTTTGACAGGGGACCGGCTGAAGCTTTCTTT
>TRBJ1-5|NA|TRBV29-1|few
CSVASGHNQPQHF
TGCAGCGTTGCATCGGGTCACAATCAGCCCCAGCATTTT
>TRBJ2-3|TRBD1|TRBV24-1|few
CATSDSGTGTDTQYF
TGTGCCACCAGTGATTCGGGGACAGGGACAGATACGCAGTATTTT
>TRBJ2-2|NA|TRBV7-2|NA
CASSLQGIGELFF
TGTGCCAGCAGCTTACAGGGAATTGGGGAGCTGTTTTTT
>TRBJ2-3|NA|TRBV20-1|NA
CSAPQGLGTDTQYF
TGCAGTGCTCCCCAGGGGCTAGGCACAGATACGCAGTATTTT
>TRBJ1-5|NA|TRBV20-1|NA
CSASVVTHSNQPQHF
TGCAGTGCTAGTGTCGTCACACATAGCAATCAGCCCCAGCATTTT
>TRBJ1-1|NA|TRBV6-1|few
CASGGEVRETEAFF
TGTGCCAGCGGTGGGGAGGTTCGGGAGACTGAAGCTTTCTTT
>TRBJ1-1|NA|TRBV7-8|few
CASSLVRTGSFEAFF
TGTGCCAGCAGCTTAGTACGAACAGGGAGTTTTGAAGCTTTCTTT
>TRBJ2-7|NA|TRBV6-2/TRBV6-3|many
CASSSRRGTYEQYF
TGTGCCAGCAGTTCCCGGCGGGGAACCTACGAGCAGTACTTC
>TRBJ2-1|NA|TRBV20-1|many
CSARHEQFF
TGCAGTGCTCGTCATGAGCAGTTCTTC
>TRBJ2-3|NA|TRBV19|many
CASRTNSWSTDTQYF
TGTGCCAGTAGGACTAATAGTTGGAGCACAGATACGCAGTATTTT
>TRBJ2-3|TRBD2|TRBV5-5|few
CASSLAGVKDTQYF
TGTGCCAGCAGCTTAGCGGGAGTAAAAGATACGCAGTATTTT
>TRBJ2-1|NA|TRBV9|few
CASSVEPKGAGEQFF
TGTGCCAGCAGCGTGGAGCCTAAGGGGGCGGGGGAGCAGTTCTTC
>TRBJ2-3|TRBD2|TRBV7-2|few
CASSRRTSGFTDTQYF
TGTGCCAGCAGCCGGAGGACTAGCGGGTTCACAGATACGCAGTATTTT
>TRBJ1-1|NA|TRBV5-1|few
CASGLGGGTEAFF
TGCGCCAGCGGACTGGGAGGGGGAACTGAAGCTTTCTTT
>TRBJ2-3|TRBD2|TRBV20-1|NA
CSAALTSGRPDTQYF
TGCAGTGCTGCCCTCACTAGCGGGAGACCAGATACGCAGTATTTT
>TRBJ2-7|NA|TRBV3-1|NA
CASSQAALSYEQYF
TGTGCCAGCAGCCAAGCGGCCCTATCCTACGAGCAGTACTTC
>TRBJ2-6|NA|TRBV7-2|NA
CASSQTGPGANVLTF
TGTGCCAGCAGCCAAACAGGTCCCGGGGCCAACGTCCTGACTTTC
>TRBJ2-7|NA|TRBV20-1|few
CSALRARRSYEQYF
TGCAGTGCTCTCAGGGCACGGAGGTCCTACGAGCAGTACTTC
>TRBJ2-7|TRBD2|TRBV7-3|few
CASSLNGRANEQYF
TGTGCCAGCAGCTTAAACGGGAGGGCGAACGAGCAGTACTTC
>TRBJ2-5|NA|TRBV5-1|many
CATRGLQETQYF
TGCGCCACCCGGGGTCTCCAAGAGACCCAGTACTTC
>TRBJ1-4|NA|TRBV6-2/TRBV6-3|NA
CASSVVVGRLFF
TGTGCCAGCAGTGTCGTCGTAGGGAGACTGTTTTTT
>TRBJ2-7|NA|TRBV7-8|few
CASSQSRAGITYEQYF
TGTGCCAGCAGCCAATCACGGGCCGGAATCACCTACGAGCAGTACTTC
>TRBJ2-1|NA|TRBV10-1|few
CASSDHRGGRNEQFF
TGCGCCAGCAGTGACCACAGGGGAGGTCGGAATGAGCAGTTCTTC
>TRBJ1-1|NA|TRBV28|NA
CASSPASGNTEAFF
TGTGCCAGCAGTCCGGCGTCCGGGAACACTGAAGCTTTCTTT
>TRBJ2-1|NA|TRBV18|many
CASSPPNSYNEQFF
TGTGCCAGCTCACCACCTAATTCTTACAATGAGCAGTTCTTC
>TRBJ1-1|NA|TRBV27|NA
CASSVGPLKAEAFF
TGTGCCAGCAGCGTAGGGCCCTTGAAGGCTGAAGCTTTCTTT
>TRBJ2-3|NA|TRBV27|NA
CASSPVPLTDTQYF
TGTGCCAGCAGTCCCGTCCCACTCACAGATACGCAGTATTTT
>TRBJ2-3|NA|TRBV7-9|few
CASSPGSLHTDTQYF
TGTGCCAGCAGCCCGGGTTCCTTACACACAGATACGCAGTATTTT
>TRBJ2-1|NA|TRBV4-3|NA
CASSQDGGDNEQFF
TGCGCCAGCAGCCAAGACGGAGGTGACAATGAGCAGTTCTTC
>TRBJ2-4|NA|TRBV20-1|NA
CSARERGKGTKNIQYF
TGCAGTGCTAGAGAGAGGGGCAAGGGAACCAAAAACATTCAGTACTTC
>TRBJ2-6|NA|TRBV5-1|many
CASSLDGSGANVLTF
TGTGCCAGCAGCTTGGATGGCTCTGGGGCCAACGTCCTGACTTTC
>TRBJ2-3|TRBD2|TRBV20-1|NA
CSARPSGGLSTDTQYF
TGCAGTGCTAGGCCTAGCGGGGGCCTTAGCACAGATACGCAGTATTTT
>TRBJ2-3|NA|TRBV5-5|few
CASSFLGAGADTQYF
TGTGCCAGCAGCTTTTTAGGGGCAGGGGCAGATACGCAGTATTTT
>TRBJ2-1|NA|TRBV20-1|NA
CSARPLRDSYNEQFF
TGCAGTGCTAGACCATTAAGGGACTCCTACAATGAGCAGTTCTTC
>TRBJ2-2|NA|TRBV5-1|few
CASSLTTARTGELFF
TGCGCCAGCAGCTTGACTACCGCGAGGACCGGGGAGCTGTTTTTT
>TRBJ2-2|NA|TRBV4-2|many
CASSLYRQAETGELFF
TGTGCCAGCAGCCTCTACCGACAGGCCGAAACCGGGGAGCTGTTTTTT
>TRBJ2-3|NA|TRBV29-1|few
CSVEDRLRSTDTQYF
TGCAGCGTTGAAGATCGGCTTAGGTCCACAGATACGCAGTATTTT
>TRBJ1-5|NA|TRBV2|many
CASRLPPQPQHF
TGTGCCAGCAGACTCCCTCCTCAGCCCCAGCATTTT
>TRBJ2-7|NA|TRBV4-2|few
CASSQRGEVGYEQYF
TGTGCCAGCAGCCAACGAGGGGAGGTCGGCTACGAGCAGTACTTC
>TRBJ2-5|NA|TRBV5-1|few
CASRYRFQETQYF
TGCGCCAGCCGCTACAGATTCCAAGAGACCCAGTACTTC
>TRBJ1-4|NA|TRBV20-1|few
CSARDPQGGEKLFF
TGCAGTGCTAGAGATCCGCAGGGAGGTGAAAAACTGTTTTTT
>TRBJ2-4|TRBD2|TRBV12-3/TRBV12-4|NA
CASSEGLAALGYF
TGTGCCAGCAGCGAAGGACTAGCGGCCCTCGGGTACTTC
>TRBJ2-3|NA|TRBV28|NA
CASRRTSTDTQYF
TGTGCCAGCAGGAGGACTAGCACAGATACGCAGTATTTT
>TRBJ2-7|NA|TRBV12-3/TRBV12-4|NA
CASSFYGVEQYF
TGTGCCAGCAGTTTCTACGGCGTGGAGCAGTACTTC
>TRBJ2-5|NA|TRBV18|many
CASSPPSRGETQYF
TGTGCCAGCTCACCACCAAGCAGGGGCGAGACCCAGTACTTC